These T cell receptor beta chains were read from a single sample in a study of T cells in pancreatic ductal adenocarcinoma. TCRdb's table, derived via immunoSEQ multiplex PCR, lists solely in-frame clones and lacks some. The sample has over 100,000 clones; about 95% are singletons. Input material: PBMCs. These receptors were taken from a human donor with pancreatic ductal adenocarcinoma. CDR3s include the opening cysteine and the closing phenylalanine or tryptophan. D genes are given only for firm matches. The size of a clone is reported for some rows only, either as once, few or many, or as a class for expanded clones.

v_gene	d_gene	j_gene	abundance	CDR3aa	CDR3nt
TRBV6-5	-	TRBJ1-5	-	CASSSAAVNQPQHF	TGTGCCAGCAGTAGCGCAGCGGTCAATCAGCCCCAGCATTTT
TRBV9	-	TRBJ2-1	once	CASSVVSTSGGYNNEQFF	TGTGCCAGCAGCGTAGTCTCAACCAGTGGCGGATACAACAATGAGCAGTTCTTC
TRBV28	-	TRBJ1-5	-	CASSFGGRWKPQHF	TGTGCCAGCAGTTTTGGGGGCAGGTGGAAGCCCCAGCATTTT
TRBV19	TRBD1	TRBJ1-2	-	CASSSGQGNYGYTF	TGTGCCAGTAGTAGCGGACAGGGTAACTATGGCTACACCTTC
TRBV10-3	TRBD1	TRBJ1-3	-	CATPGGESGNTIYF	TGTGCCACCCCAGGGGGCGAATCTGGAAACACCATATATTTT
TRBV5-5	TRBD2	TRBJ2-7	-	CASARGGLAYEQYF	TGTGCCAGCGCCCGCGGGGGGCTTGCCTACGAGCAGTACTTC
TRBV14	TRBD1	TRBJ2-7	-	CASSQSPGQGDYEQYF	TGTGCCAGCAGCCAAAGTCCGGGACAGGGAGACTACGAGCAGTACTTC
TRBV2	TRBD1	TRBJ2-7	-	CASSGRTGADEQYF	TGTGCCAGCAGTGGCAGGACAGGGGCTGACGAGCAGTACTTC
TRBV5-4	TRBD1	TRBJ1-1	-	CASSFSRGQGAEAFF	TGTGCCAGCAGCTTTTCCCGTGGACAGGGGGCTGAAGCTTTCTTT
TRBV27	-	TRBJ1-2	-	CARNLTRGSNYGYTF	TGTGCCAGAAATCTAACCAGGGGTTCCAACTATGGCTACACCTTC
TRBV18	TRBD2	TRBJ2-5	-	CASSPTSYSQGTQYF	TGTGCCAGCTCACCGACTAGCTACTCTCAAGGGACCCAGTACTTC
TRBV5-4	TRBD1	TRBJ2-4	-	CASSLGGSKNIQYF	TGTGCCAGCAGCCTAGGGGGCTCCAAAAACATTCAGTACTTC
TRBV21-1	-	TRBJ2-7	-	CASSLRDFRPRNEQYF	TGTGCCAGCAGCTTGCGGGACTTTCGACCGAGGAACGAGCAGTACTTC
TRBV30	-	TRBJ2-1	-	CAWSVLRGGYNEQFF	TGTGCCTGGAGTGTACTTAGGGGAGGCTACAATGAGCAGTTCTTC
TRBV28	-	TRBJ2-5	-	CASSFLAEETQYF	TGTGCCAGCAGTTTTTTGGCGGAAGAGACCCAGTACTTC
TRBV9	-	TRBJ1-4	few	CASSASGVLNEKLFF	TGTGCCAGCAGCGCTAGCGGGGTTCTGAATGAAAAACTGTTTTTT
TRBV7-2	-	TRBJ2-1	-	CASSLYGLPYNEQFF	TGTGCCAGCAGCTTATACGGACTGCCCTACAATGAGCAGTTCTTC
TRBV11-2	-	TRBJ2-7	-	CASSLAQEQYF	TGTGCCAGCAGCTTAGCACAGGAGCAGTACTTC
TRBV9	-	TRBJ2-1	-	CASSVPGRAEQFF	TGTGCCAGCAGCGTCCCCGGTCGCGCTGAGCAGTTCTTC
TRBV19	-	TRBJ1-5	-	CASSIEDQPQHF	TGTGCCAGTAGTATCGAGGATCAGCCCCAGCATTTT
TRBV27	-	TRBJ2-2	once	CASSRPRGGELFF	TGTGCCAGCAGTAGACCCCGCGGCGGGGAGCTGTTTTTT
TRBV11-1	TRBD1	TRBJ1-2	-	CASSSTTGAKTIGGYTF	TGTGCCAGCAGCTCGACCACAGGGGCAAAAACTATAGGAGGCTACACCTTC
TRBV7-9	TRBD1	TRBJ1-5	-	CASSSTGDQPQHF	TGTGCCAGCAGCTCGACAGGGGATCAGCCCCAGCATTTT
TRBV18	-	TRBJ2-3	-	CASSPPSGLSTDTQYF	TGTGCCAGCTCACCCCCGTCGGGACTCAGCACAGATACGCAGTATTTT
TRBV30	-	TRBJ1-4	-	CACPQGTSEKLFF	TGTGCCTGTCCCCAGGGAACAAGTGAAAAACTGTTTTTT
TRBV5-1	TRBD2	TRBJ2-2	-	CASSLASGRAGGELFF	TGCGCCAGCAGCTTGGCTAGCGGGAGGGCCGGCGGGGAGCTGTTTTTT
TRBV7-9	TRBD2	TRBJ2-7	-	CASSHTSGRAYEQYF	TGTGCCAGCAGTCACACTAGCGGGAGAGCCTACGAGCAGTACTTC
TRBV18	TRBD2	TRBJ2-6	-	CASSPLGLAGSGANVLTF	TGTGCCAGCTCACCACTGGGACTAGCGGGATCTGGGGCCAACGTCCTGACTTTC
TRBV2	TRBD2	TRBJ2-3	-	CASRGTTPREQYF	TGTGCCAGCAGGGGGACTACCCCTCGGGAGCAGTATTTT
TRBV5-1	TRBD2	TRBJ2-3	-	CASRLREGTDTQYF	TGCGCCAGCAGGTTGCGGGAGGGCACAGATACGCAGTATTTT
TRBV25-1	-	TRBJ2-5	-	CASSDSGETQYF	TGTGCCAGCAGTGACTCCGGAGAGACCCAGTACTTC
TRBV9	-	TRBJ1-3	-	CASSVGAGVGNTIYF	TGTGCCAGCAGCGTAGGCGCAGGGGTTGGAAACACCATATATTTT
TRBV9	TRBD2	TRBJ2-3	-	CASSPRTSGTTDTQYF	TGTGCCAGCAGCCCCCGGACTAGCGGGACGACAGATACGCAGTATTTT
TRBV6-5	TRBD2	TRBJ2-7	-	CASSATSGTGGEQYF	TGTGCCAGCAGCGCTACTAGCGGGACGGGAGGCGAGCAGTACTTC
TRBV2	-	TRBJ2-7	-	CASGSSYEQYF	TGTGCCAGCGGCAGCTCCTACGAGCAGTACTTC
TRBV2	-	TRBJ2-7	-	CASSLGGSYEQYF	TGTGCCAGCAGTCTAGGGGGCTCCTACGAGCAGTACTTC
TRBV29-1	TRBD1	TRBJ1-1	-	CSVESPTGSTEAFF	TGCAGCGTTGAATCCCCGACAGGGAGCACTGAAGCTTTCTTT
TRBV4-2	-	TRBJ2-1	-	CASSQDGGAGSNEQFF	TGTGCCAGCAGCCAAGATGGGGGTGCGGGGTCCAATGAGCAGTTCTTC
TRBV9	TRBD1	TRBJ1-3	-	CASSAYPGQGYSGNTIYF	TGTGCCAGCAGCGCTTATCCGGGACAGGGGTACTCTGGAAACACCATATATTTT
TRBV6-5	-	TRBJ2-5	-	CASNGGRGETQYF	TGTGCCAGCAACGGGGGGCGCGGAGAGACCCAGTACTTC
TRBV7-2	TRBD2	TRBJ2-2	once	CASSPQSGTNTGELFF	TGTGCCAGCAGCCCCCAAAGCGGGACTAACACCGGGGAGCTGTTTTTT
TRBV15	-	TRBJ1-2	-	CATSRVQGSGYTF	TGTGCCACCAGCAGAGTACAGGGTAGCGGCTACACCTTC
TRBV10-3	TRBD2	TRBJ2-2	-	CAINPGGNGELFF	TGTGCCATCAATCCGGGGGGGAACGGGGAGCTGTTTTTT
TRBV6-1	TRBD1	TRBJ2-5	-	CASSGTGEETQYF	TGTGCCAGCAGTGGAACAGGGGAGGAGACCCAGTACTTC
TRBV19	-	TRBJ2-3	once	CASSTNPGSYTDTQYF	TGTGCCAGTAGTACAAATCCCGGGTCATACACAGATACGCAGTATTTT
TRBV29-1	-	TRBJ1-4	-	CSVDSGSPNEKLFF	TGCAGCGTTGACAGCGGCAGCCCTAATGAAAAACTGTTTTTT
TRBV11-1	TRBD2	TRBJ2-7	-	CASSGVREGGEQYF	TGTGCCAGCAGCGGCGTGCGGGAGGGGGGCGAGCAGTACTTC
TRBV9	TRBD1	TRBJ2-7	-	CASSVEGQGLYYEQYF	TGTGCCAGCAGCGTAGAGGGACAGGGTCTCTACTACGAGCAGTACTTC
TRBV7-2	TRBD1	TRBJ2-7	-	CASSQTSTGEYF	TGTGCCAGCAGCCAGACCTCGACAGGGGAGTACTTC
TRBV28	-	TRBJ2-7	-	CASSLTGWDYEQYF	TGTGCCAGCAGTTTAACAGGCTGGGACTACGAGCAGTACTTC
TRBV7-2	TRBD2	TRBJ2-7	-	CASSLVVARENEQYF	TGTGCCAGCAGCTTAGTGGTGGCGCGGGAGAACGAGCAGTACTTC
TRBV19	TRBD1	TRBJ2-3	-	CASTSGTVDTDTQYF	TGTGCCAGTACCTCCGGGACAGTCGACACAGATACGCAGTATTTT
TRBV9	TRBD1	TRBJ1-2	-	CASSPDRGRGYTF	TGTGCCAGCAGCCCCGACAGGGGACGGGGCTACACCTTC
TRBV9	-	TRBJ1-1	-	CASSVGSQGWTEAFF	TGTGCCAGCAGCGTAGGTTCCCAGGGTTGGACTGAAGCTTTCTTT
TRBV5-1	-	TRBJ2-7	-	CASSLGPGLGGYEQYF	TGCGCCAGCAGCTTGGGCCCGGGACTGGGGGGCTACGAGCAGTACTTC
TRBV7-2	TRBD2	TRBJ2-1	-	CASSLAASGSYNEQFF	TGTGCCAGCAGCTTAGCCGCTAGCGGCTCCTACAATGAGCAGTTCTTC